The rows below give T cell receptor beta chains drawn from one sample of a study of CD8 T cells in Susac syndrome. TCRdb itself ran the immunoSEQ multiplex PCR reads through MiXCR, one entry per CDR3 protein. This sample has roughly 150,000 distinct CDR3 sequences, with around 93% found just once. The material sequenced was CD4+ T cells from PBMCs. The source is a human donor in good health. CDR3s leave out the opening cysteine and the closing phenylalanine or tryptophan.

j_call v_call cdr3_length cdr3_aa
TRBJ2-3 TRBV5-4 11 ASSNRGEDTQY
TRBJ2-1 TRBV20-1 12 SASRTGTSDEQF
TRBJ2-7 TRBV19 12 ASTIHRGRYEQY
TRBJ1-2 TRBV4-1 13 ASSQTGAFDYGYT
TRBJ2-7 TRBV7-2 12 ASKLGGGASEQY
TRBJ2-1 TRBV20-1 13 SAGTPTGPYNEQF
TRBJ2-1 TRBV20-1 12 SARDQRGSNEQF
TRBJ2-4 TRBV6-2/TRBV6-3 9 ASSFGTGLY
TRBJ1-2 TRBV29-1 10 SVGSYLVGYT
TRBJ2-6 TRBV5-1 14 ASSQTSGGRANVLT
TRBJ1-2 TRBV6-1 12 ASSSGQGVYGYT
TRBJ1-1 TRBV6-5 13 ASNKGGNMNTEAF
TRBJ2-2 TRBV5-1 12 ASSPGSTAGELF
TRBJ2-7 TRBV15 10 ATSYREGEQY
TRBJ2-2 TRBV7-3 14 ASSRFGLANTGELF
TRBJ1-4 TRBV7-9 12 ASSRTGQGEKLF
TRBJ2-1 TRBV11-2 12 ATRPRQGILEQF
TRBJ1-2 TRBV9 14 ASSVEPTGGGYGYT
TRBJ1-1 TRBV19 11 ASSDRGSTEAF
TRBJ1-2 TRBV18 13 ASSHNRQGLYGYT
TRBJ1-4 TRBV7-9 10 ASSLVGEKLF
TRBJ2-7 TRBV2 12 ASNRGLASYEQY
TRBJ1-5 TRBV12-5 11 ASGLTGNQPQH
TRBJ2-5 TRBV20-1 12 SAPHHVGRETQY
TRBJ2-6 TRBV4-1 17 ASSPQLSGTASGANVLT
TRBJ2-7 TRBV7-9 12 ASSLSQLSYEQY
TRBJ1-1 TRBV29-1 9 SVVEPTKAF
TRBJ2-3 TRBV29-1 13 SVSSRGGVTDTQY
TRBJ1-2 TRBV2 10 ASSSVSYGYT
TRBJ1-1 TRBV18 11 ASSRSRDTEAF
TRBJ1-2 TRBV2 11 ASKATTDHGYT
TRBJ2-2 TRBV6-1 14 ASSAMTGGATGELF
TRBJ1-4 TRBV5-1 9 ASGENEKLF
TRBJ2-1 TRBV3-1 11 ASSQTGGLEQF
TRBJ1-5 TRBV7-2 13 ASSRMTAGGQPQH